The 18 T cell receptor beta chains in this list originate from one sample, sequenced in a study of T cells in Graves' hyperthyroidism and ophthalmopathy. Amplification of TCR beta CDR3 regions used RNA as the template. First-round RT-PCR with HTBI primers amplified the TCR CDR3 region. Each CDR3 protein is one row after TCRdb ran MiXCR on the multiplex PCR reads. The sample has around 500,000 distinct CDR3 sequences; roughly 15% are singletons. What was sequenced was blood. Receptors were obtained from a woman aged 40 to 50 with Graves' hyperthyroidism.

The chain has TRBV5-1 and TRBJ2-3, with 11 bases that match TRBD2. This CDR3 contains 17 residues. J gave up 0 bases and V 0 bases, and 3 bases lay outside the gene matches. CDR1 and CDR2 (germline): SGHRS, YFSETQ. The CDR3 is CASSLASGRPSTDTQYF. For the CDR3, the DNA is TGCGCCAGCAGCTTGGCTAGCGGGAGGCCAAGCACAGATACGCAGTATTTT.

The table lists this clonotype with many counts. The chain combines TRBV28 with TRBJ1-2; no reliable D call. The CDR3 loop spans 13 amino acids. V dropped 5 bases and J dropped 4 bases, with 11 bases sitting between them. Germline CDR1 and CDR2: MDHEN and SYDVKM. The chain's CDR3 is CASSTGNSYGYTF. In DNA, the CDR3 is TGTGCCAGCAGTACCGGAAACTCCTATGGCTACACCTTC.

This clonotype was observed at least ten times. The CDR3 nucleotides are TGCGCCAGCAGCTCGGAGGGACTAGCGGTAACATCCTCCTACGAGCAGTACTTC. It encodes CASSSEGLAVTSSYEQYF. This chain links TRBV5-1 with TRBJ2-7; 11 nucleotides align to TRBD2. The CDR3 runs 18 residues. Germline V gene sequence: CDR1 SGHRS, CDR2 YFSETQ. After removal of 3 bases from V and 0 bases from J, the junction contained 11 bases not matched to a gene. The full variable domain, with the rest looked up from reference TRBV5-1 and TRBJ2-7, is KAGVTQTPRYLIKTRGQQVTLSCSPISGHRSVSWYQQTPGQGLQFLFEYFSETQRNKGNFPGRFSGRQFSNSRSEMNVSTLELGDSALYLCASSSEGLAVTSSYEQYFGPGTRLTVT.

The gene calls are TRBV14 and TRBJ2-4; 7 bases align to TRBD1. The CDR3 is 15 amino acids. Germline V gene data show CDR1 as SGHDN and CDR2 as FVKESK. V lost 0 bases to trimming and J lost 6 bases; unmatched junction nucleotides: 5. The CDR3 region has the DNA TGTGCCAGCAGCCAAGATGGTCAGGGGGTAAACATTCAGTACTTC. Translation gives CASSQDGQGVNIQYF.

In this sample, this clonotype turned up many times. The chain combines TRBV27 with TRBJ2-3; no reliable D call. The CDR3 has 18 amino acids. Trimming removed 3 bases at V and 0 bases at J, with 19 bases between. Germline V gene lookup returns CDR1 MNHEY and CDR2 SMNVEV (reference sequence). The chain's CDR3 is CASSLDRAFTTSTDTQYF. The CDR3 DNA reads TGTGCCAGCAGTTTGGACCGGGCTTTCACTACTAGCACAGATACGCAGTATTTT.

This chain connects TRBV10-3 to TRBJ2-7; D gene uncertain. From germline, CDR1 is ENHRY and CDR2 SYGVKD. The CDR3 is 13 residues long. V lost 6 bases, J lost 0 bases, and 9 bases lay in between. CDR3 DNA: TGTGCCATCAGCCAACAGAGCTCCTACGAGCAGTACTTC. Translated: CAISQQSSYEQYF.

The chain links TRBV9 to TRBJ2-3, with TRBD2 matching 8 bases. This CDR3 is 13 amino acids long. Per the germline V gene, CDR1 is SGDLS and CDR2 is YYNGEE. V lost 3 bases and J lost 4; bases outside the gene matches: 1. The DNA of the CDR3 is TGTGCCAGCAGCGGGACTAGCCCAGATACGCAGTATTTT. Translating gives CASSGTSPDTQYF.

There are many counts of this clonotype. The chain is built from TRBV6-1 and TRBJ2-7; 8 bases line up with TRBD1. Germline V gene lookup returns CDR1 MNHNS and CDR2 SASEGT. V dropped 6 bases and J dropped 2; count of bases not matched to a gene: 9. CDR3 size: 15 residues. The CDR3 DNA reads TGTGCCAGCAGCCAAACAGGGGGATCCCCCTACGAGCAGTACTTC. Protein: CASSQTGGSPYEQYF.

This clonotype has at least ten counts. The V call is TRBV27, the J call TRBJ1-5, with TRBD1 matching over 9 bases. The germline gives CDR1 MNHEY, CDR2 SMNVEV (reference sequence). V shed 6 bases and J 6 bases; nucleotides not matched to a gene: 9. The CDR3 extends over 15 amino acids. The CDR3 region is CASRELQGAGQPQHF. CDR3 nucleotides: TGTGCCAGCAGGGAATTACAGGGGGCTGGTCAGCCCCAGCATTTT.

The sample holds many counts of this clonotype. J is TRBJ2-3 and V is TRBV2, with D perhaps TRBD2 (6 bases). Between the trimmed V and J ends, which lost 7 bases and 5 bases, there was a span of 16 bases. The CDR3 length is 14 residues. The germline CDR1 and CDR2 sequences are SNHLY and FYNNEI. The CDR3 protein is CASTGRREGDTQYF. The CDR3 DNA reads TGTGCCAGCACCGGTCGGCGGGAAGGAGATACGCAGTATTTT.

This clonotype was observed once. The rearrangement uses TRBV7-2 and TRBJ2-7, with D unresolved. The V and J ends lost 2 bases and 3 bases respectively, with 14 bases between them. Germline V CDR1 and CDR2: SGHTA, FQGNSA. This CDR3 contains 15 residues. CDR3 sequence: CASSLTLYTVYEQYF. DNA for the CDR3: TGTGCCAGCAGCTTAACCCTCTATACCGTCTACGAGCAGTACTTC.

In its sample, this clonotype was seen many times. The chain recombines TRBV20-1 with TRBJ2-3; 13 nucleotides match TRBD2. The CDR3 spans 18 residues. Germline V lookup: CDR1 DFQATT, CDR2 SNEGSKA (reference sequence). V was clipped by 6 bases and J by 0 bases; unmatched bases: 12. The CDR3 DNA sequence: TGCAGTGCCCCTGTACTAGCGGGAGGGCCGAAGAGCACAGATACGCAGTATTTT. Amino acids: CSAPVLAGGPKSTDTQYF.

This clonotype was counted only a few times. V is TRBV5-1 and J is TRBJ2-6; D unclear. Germline V lookup: CDR1 SGHRS, CDR2 YFSETQ. The CDR3 runs 15 residues. V lost 3 bases to trimming and J lost 0 bases, with 7 bases between them. The chain's CDR3 is CASSSELSGANVLTF. The CDR3 nucleotides are TGCGCCAGCAGCTCGGAACTCTCTGGGGCCAACGTCCTGACTTTC.

Worth noting for this clonotype: Relative to the germline gene, one junction end is altered; a read error may explain this. This chain uses TRBV5-6 with TRBJ1-4; 10 bases fit TRBD1. The CDR3 has 17 amino acids. From germline, CDR1 is SGHDT and CDR2 YYEEEE. CDR3 amino acids: CANSPMTGGAANEKLFF. As DNA, the CDR3 is TGTGCCAACAGCCCCATGACAGGGGGCGCAGCTAATGAAAAACTGTTTTTT.

This clonotype showed up many times. At one end, the junction sequence differs from germline, possibly due to a read error. The chain links TRBV12-3 or TRBV12-4 to TRBJ2-7; tentatively, D is TRBD1 (5 bases). The CDR3 has 14 residues. The CDR3 is CASSFGQGSSEQYF. The CDR3 DNA sequence: TGTGCCAGCAGTTTCGGGCAGGGCTCCTCCGAGCAGTACTTC.

This clonotype was seen a few times. As DNA, the CDR3 is TGTGCCAGCAGCCCCCGACTAGCGGGAGGACGGGAGACCCAGTACTTC. It translates to CASSPRLAGGRETQYF. The gene calls are TRBV4-2 and TRBJ2-5; 13 bases align to TRBD2. CDR3 size: 16 residues. Per the germline V gene, CDR1 is LGHNA and CDR2 is YNFKEQ. V lost 4 bases to trimming and J lost 5 bases; unmatched junction nucleotides: 7.

The chain carries TRBV5-6 and TRBJ2-1, with a weak D call TRBD1 (6 bases). CDR1 is SGHDT, CDR2 YYEEEE, per germline. The length of the CDR3 is 12 residues. V was pared by 2 bases and J by 15 bases, with 15 bases between. The DNA for the CDR3 is TGTGCCAGCAGCTTATACGGGACAAGCCCGTTCTTC. Residues: CASSLYGTSPFF.

This clonotype was detected many times. V usage is TRBV2 and J usage is TRBJ2-5; D perhaps matches TRBD1 (5 bases). Germline V lookup: CDR1 SNHLY, CDR2 FYNNEI. The CDR3 is 15 residues long. The V end lost 1 base, the J end lost 4 bases, and 13 bases lay between the germline ends. CDR3 sequence: CASSEGPGYGETQYF. CDR3 DNA sequence: TGTGCCAGCAGTGAAGGGCCAGGGTACGGAGAGACCCAGTACTTC. Based on the CDR3 plus reference TRBV2 and TRBJ2-5, the full variable domain is EPEVTQTPSHQVTQMGQEVILRCVPISNHLYFYWYRQILGQKVEFLVSFYNNEISEKSEIFDDQFSVERPDGSNFTLKIRSTKLEDSAMYFCASSEGPGYGETQYFGPGTRLLVL.